This record covers a single TCR beta chain. The data were taken from a study of blood T cell repertoires in COVID-19. Profiled with immunoSEQ multiplex PCR; TCRdb holds only in-frame clones, not every one. The sample includes 100,000 to 120,000 clones, roughly 91% seen only once; the top ten take 3% to 4%. The sample comprised peripheral blood. The receptor was derived from a woman in her fifties or sixties with acute or convalescent COVID-19.

The CDR3 nucleotides are TGTGCCAGTACCGTACCAGGGGCACGACAGCCCCAGCATTTT. This sequence encodes CASTVPGARQPQHF. This chain uses TRBV19 with TRBJ1-5, with D perhaps TRBD1 (6 bases). V was clipped by 7 bases and J by 7 bases, with 17 bases between them. Per the germline V gene, CDR1 is LNHDA and CDR2 is SQIVND (reference sequence). This CDR3 is 14 amino acids long.